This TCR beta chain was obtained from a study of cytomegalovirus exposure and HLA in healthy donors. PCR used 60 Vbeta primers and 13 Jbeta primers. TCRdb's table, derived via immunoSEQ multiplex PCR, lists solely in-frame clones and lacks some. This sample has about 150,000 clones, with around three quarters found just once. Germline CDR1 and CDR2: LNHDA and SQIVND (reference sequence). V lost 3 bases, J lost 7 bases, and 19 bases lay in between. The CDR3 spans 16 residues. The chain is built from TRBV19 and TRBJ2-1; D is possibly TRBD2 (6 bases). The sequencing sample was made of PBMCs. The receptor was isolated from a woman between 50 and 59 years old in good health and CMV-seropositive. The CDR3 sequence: CASSIASSVSPNEQFF. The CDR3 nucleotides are TGTGCCAGTAGTATCGCCTCTAGCGTATCTCCTAATGAGCAGTTCTTC.